Below, one T cell receptor (beta chain) is given with its context. Antigen: not known. This specimen belongs to a study of OX40 agonist ivuxolimab in advanced cancers. Clones were read by immunoSEQ multiplex PCR, and TCRdb kept only the in-frame ones, dropping some. The data contain fewer than 95,000 clones, approximately 90% of them singletons. This CDR3 spans 15 amino acids. Germline values: CDR1 KGHSH, CDR2 LQKENI. Trimming at V came to 4 bases and at J to 5 bases, leaving 9 bases not matched to a gene. Study results and caveats: The CD4+ and CD8+ T cells in the blood had expanded clonally by week 6 at 0.1 to 3.0 mg/kg. It was not determined which antigens were specifically recognized by the peripheral T cells that had undergone clonal expansion.

The chain has TRBV18 and TRBJ1-1; 8 nucleotides match TRBD1. The TCR originated in an adult with an advanced solid tumor such as melanoma, head and neck, liver or kidney cancer. The sequenced sample was CD4+ or CD8+ T cells sorted from blood, obtained in a trial of the OX40 agonist ivuxolimab. Here the CDR3 DNA reads TGTGCCAGCTCACTGTATGGACAGGGTGGAACTGAAGCTTTCTTT. Encoded protein: CASSLYGQGGTEAFF.